This T cell receptor (beta chain) was identified during a study of cytomegalovirus exposure and HLA in healthy donors. Measured with immunoSEQ multiplex PCR; TCRdb has only the in-frame clones, and not every one. The sample has roughly 250,000 clones, approximately 87% seen once. Study results and limitations: Despite most TCR sequences being rare, some public TCRs occurred in many donors. In vitro experiments confirmed that three CMV-associated chains were specific for CMV antigens.

As to this clone: Its antigen is still unknown.

This sequence originates from a young man in good health and CMV-seronegative. The specimen sequenced was PBMCs.

The DNA for the CDR3 is TGTGCCAGCAGTAAGCGGGCTTTGAACACTGAAGCTTTCTTT. Protein product: CASSKRALNTEAFF. V usage is TRBV28 and J usage is TRBJ1-1; D is uncertain. The length of the CDR3 is 14 residues. Germline CDR1 reads MDHEN; CDR2 reads SYDVKM. V lost 5 bases to trimming and J lost 0 bases, with 10 bases between them.